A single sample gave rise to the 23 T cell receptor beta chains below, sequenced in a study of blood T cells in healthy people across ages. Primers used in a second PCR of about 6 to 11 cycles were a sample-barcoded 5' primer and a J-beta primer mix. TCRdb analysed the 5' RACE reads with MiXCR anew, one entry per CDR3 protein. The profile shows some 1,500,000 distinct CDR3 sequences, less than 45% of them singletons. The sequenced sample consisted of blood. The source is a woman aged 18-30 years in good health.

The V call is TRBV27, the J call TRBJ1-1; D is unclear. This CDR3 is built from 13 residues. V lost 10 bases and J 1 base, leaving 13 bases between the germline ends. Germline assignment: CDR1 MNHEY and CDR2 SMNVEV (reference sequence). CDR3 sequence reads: CANTELGNTEAFF. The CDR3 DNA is TGTGCCAACACAGAACTGGGGAACACTGAAGCTTTCTTT.

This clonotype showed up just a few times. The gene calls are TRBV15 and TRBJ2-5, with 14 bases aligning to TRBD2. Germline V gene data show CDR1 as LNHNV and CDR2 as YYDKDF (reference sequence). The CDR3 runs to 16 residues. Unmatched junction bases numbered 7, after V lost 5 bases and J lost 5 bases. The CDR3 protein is CATSPGLAGAGETQYF. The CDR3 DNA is TGTGCCACCAGCCCGGGACTAGCGGGGGCCGGGGAGACCCAGTACTTC.

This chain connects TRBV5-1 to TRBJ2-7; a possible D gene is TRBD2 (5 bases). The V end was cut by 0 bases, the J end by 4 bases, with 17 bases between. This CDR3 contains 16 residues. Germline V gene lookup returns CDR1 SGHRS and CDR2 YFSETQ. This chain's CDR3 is CASSLAFSGRGYEQYF. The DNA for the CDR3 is TGCGCCAGCAGCTTGGCCTTTAGTGGGAGAGGGTACGAGCAGTACTTC.

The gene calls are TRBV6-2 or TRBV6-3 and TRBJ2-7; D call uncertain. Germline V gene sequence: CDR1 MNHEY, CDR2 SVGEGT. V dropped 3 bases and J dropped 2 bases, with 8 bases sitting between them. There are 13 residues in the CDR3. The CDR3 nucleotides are TGTGCCAGCAGTTATTTCAGGACCTACGAGCAGTACTTC. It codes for CASSYFRTYEQYF.

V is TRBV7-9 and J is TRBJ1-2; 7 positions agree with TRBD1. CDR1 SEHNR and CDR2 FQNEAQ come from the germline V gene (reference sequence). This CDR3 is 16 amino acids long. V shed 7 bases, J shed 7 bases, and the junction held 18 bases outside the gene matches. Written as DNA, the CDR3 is TGTGCCAGCAACGGACCCTCCCGGGACAGTTTTTTTGGCTACACCTTC. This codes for CASNGPSRDSFFGYTF.

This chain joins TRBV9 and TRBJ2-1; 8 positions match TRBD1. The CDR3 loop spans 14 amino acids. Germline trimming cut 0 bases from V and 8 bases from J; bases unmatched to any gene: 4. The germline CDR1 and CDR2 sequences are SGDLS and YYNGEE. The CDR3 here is CASSVGTGFYEQFF. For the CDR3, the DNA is TGTGCCAGCAGCGTAGGGACAGGGTTCTATGAGCAGTTCTTC.

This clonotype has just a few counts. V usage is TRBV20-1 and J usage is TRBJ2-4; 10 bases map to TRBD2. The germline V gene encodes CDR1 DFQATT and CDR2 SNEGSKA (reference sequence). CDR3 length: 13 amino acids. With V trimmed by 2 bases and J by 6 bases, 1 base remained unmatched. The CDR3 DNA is TGCAGTGCTAGATTAGCGGGGGGAAACATTCAGTACTTC. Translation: CSARLAGGNIQYF.

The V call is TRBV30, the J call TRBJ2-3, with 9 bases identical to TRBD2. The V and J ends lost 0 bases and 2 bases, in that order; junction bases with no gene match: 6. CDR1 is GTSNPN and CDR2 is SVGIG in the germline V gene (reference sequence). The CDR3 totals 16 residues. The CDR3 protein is CAWSVLKRGDTDTQYF. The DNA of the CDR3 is TGTGCCTGGAGTGTACTCAAGCGGGGGGACACAGATACGCAGTATTTT.

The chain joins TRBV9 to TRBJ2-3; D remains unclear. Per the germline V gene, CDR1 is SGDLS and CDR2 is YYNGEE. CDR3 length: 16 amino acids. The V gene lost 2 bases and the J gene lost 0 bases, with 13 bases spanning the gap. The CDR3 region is CASSVTSQTSTDTQYF. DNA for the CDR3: TGTGCCAGCAGCGTGACCAGTCAAACGAGCACAGATACGCAGTATTTT. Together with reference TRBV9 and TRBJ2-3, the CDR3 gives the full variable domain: DSGVTQTPKHLITATGQRVTLRCSPRSGDLSVYWYQQSLDQGLQFLIQYYNGEERAKGNILERFSAQQFPDLHSELNLSSLELGDSALYFCASSVTSQTSTDTQYFGPGTRLTVL.

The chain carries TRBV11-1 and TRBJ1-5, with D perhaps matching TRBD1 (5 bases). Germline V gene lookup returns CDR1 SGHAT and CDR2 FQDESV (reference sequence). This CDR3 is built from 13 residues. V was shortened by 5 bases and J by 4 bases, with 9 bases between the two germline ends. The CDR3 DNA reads TGTGCCAGCAGCACCGAGGGGAATCAGCCCCAGCATTTT. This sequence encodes CASSTEGNQPQHF.

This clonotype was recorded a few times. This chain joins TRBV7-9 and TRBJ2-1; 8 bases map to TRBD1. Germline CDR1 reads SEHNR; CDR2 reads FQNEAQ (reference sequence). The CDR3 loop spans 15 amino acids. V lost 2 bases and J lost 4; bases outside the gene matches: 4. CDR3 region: CASSLSGQAYNEQFF. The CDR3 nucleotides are TGTGCCAGCAGCTTATCGGGACAGGCGTACAATGAGCAGTTCTTC.

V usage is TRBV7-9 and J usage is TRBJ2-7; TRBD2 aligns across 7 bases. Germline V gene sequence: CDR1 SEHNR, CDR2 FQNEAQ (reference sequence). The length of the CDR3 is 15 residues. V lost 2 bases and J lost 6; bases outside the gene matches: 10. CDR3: CASSLTSARVGEQYF. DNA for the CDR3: TGTGCCAGCAGCTTAACTAGCGCGAGGGTGGGCGAGCAGTACTTC.

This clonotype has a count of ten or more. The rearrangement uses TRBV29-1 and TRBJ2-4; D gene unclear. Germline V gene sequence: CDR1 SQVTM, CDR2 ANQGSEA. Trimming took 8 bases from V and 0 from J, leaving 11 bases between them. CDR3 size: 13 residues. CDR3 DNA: TGCAGCATCTCAACGTCAGCCAAAAACATTCAGTACTTC. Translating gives CSISTSAKNIQYF.

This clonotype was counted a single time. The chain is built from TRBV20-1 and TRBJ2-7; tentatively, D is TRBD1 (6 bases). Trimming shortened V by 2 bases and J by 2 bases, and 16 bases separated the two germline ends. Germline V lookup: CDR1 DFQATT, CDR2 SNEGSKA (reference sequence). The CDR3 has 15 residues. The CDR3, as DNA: TGCAGTGCTAGATCTCCAAGTGGACAGACCTACGAGCAGTACTTC. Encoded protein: CSARSPSGQTYEQYF.

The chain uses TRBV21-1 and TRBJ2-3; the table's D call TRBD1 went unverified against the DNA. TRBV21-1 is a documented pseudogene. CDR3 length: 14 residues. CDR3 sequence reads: CASSLPEATDTQYF. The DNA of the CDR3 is TGTGCCAGCAGCCTCCCGGAGGCCACAGATACGCAGTATTTT.

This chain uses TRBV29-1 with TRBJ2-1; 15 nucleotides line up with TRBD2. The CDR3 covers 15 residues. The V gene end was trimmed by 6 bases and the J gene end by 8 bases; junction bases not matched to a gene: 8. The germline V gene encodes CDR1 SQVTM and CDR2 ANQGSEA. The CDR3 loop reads CSVPRTSGRADEQFF. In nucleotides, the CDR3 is TGCAGCGTGCCCCGGACTAGCGGGAGGGCCGATGAGCAGTTCTTC.

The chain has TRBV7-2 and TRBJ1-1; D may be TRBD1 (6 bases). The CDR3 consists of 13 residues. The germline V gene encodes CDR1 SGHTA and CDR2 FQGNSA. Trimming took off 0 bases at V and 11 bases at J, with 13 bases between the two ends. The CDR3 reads CASSLAEGGRAFF. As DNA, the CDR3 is TGTGCCAGCAGCTTAGCCGAGGGGGGTCGGGCTTTCTTT.

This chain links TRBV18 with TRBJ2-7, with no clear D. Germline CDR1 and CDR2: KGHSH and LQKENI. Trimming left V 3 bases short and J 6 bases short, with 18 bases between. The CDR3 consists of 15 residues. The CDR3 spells CASSPAPTALGEQYF. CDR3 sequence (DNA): TGTGCCAGCTCACCCGCACCGACGGCCTTGGGCGAGCAGTACTTC.

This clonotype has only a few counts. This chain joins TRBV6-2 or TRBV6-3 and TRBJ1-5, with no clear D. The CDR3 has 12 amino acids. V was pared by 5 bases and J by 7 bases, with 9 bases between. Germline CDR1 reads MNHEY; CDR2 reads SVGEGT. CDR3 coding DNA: TGTGCCAGCAGTCGCCCGGGGCAGCCCCAGCATTTT. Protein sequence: CASSRPGQPQHF.

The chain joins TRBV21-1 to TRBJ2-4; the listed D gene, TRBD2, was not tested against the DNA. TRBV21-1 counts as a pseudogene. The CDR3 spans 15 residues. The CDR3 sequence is CASSTRDLAKNIQYF. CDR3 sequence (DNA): TGTGCCAGCAGCACAAGGGACTTAGCCAAAAACATTCAGTACTTC.

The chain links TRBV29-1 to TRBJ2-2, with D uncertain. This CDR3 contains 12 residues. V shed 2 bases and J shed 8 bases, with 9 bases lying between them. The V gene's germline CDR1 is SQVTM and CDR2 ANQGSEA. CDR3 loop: CSVELGSGELFF. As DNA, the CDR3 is TGCAGCGTTGAATTAGGGTCGGGGGAGCTGTTTTTT.

The CDR3: CATTGSGRSDTQYF. CDR3 nucleotide sequence: TGTGCCACTACGGGGAGCGGGAGATCAGATACGCAGTATTTT. The V gene is TRBV6-6, the J gene TRBJ2-3; 8 bases agree with TRBD2. V was pared by 10 bases and J by 4 bases, with 10 bases of the junction left unmatched. This CDR3 region has 14 residues. CDR1 and CDR2 from the germline V gene are MNHNY and SVGAGI (reference sequence).

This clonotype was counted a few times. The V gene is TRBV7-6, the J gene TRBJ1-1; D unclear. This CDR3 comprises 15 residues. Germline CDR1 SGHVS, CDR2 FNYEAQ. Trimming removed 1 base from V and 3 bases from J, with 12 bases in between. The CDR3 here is CASSLGPERYTEAFF. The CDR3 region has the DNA TGTGCCAGCAGCTTAGGTCCCGAACGGTACACTGAAGCTTTCTTT.